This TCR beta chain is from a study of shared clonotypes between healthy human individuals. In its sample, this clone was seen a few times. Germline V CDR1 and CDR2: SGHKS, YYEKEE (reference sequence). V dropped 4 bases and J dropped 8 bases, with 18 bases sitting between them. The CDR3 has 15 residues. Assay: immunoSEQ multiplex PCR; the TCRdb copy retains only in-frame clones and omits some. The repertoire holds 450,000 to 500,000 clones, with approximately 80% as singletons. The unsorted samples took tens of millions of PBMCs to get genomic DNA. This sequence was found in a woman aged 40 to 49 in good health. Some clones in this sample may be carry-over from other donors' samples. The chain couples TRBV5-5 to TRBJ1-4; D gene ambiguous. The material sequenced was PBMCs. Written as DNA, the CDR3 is TGTGCCAGCAGCGTTGTACCCAGGAACACAGAAAAACTGTTTTTT. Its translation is CASSVVPRNTEKLFF. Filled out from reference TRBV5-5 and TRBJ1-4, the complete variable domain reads DAGVTQSPTHLIKTRGQQVTLRCSPISGHKSVSWYQQVLGQGPQFIFQYYEKEERGRGNFPDRFSARQFPNYSSELNVNALLLGDSALYLCASSVVPRNTEKLFFGSGTQLSVL.